The clone carrying this T cell receptor beta chain occurred a few times. Data came from immunoSEQ multiplex PCR; TCRdb stores just in-frame clones and leaves some out. The sample records fewer than 300,000 clones, 90% to 95% being singletons. While infection was still active, Seattle patients were enrolled and then followed longitudinally. The data derive from a study of blood T cell repertoires in COVID-19. About the research overall: Samples of COVID-19 (acute and convalescent) were obtained from the United States, Italy and Spain. T cells, B-cell-depleted T cells, or PBMCs supplied cDNA or gDNA.

The V segment lost 7 bases and the J segment 0 bases; nucleotides outside the gene matches: 3. Germline V gives CDR1 SNHLY, CDR2 FYNNEI. The CDR3 totals 13 residues. The J gene is TRBJ2-7, the V gene TRBV2, with 7 bases lining up with TRBD1. Sequencing input: peripheral blood. The TCR sequence derives from a woman between 25 and 40 years old with COVID-19, enrolled during active disease. CDR3 loop: CASKDRISYEQYF. In nucleotides, the CDR3 is TGTGCCAGCAAGGACAGGATCTCCTACGAGCAGTACTTC.